What follows is one T cell receptor beta chain and its context. The data were produced by immunoSEQ multiplex PCR, yet TCRdb's version contains in-frame clones alone and is incomplete. Of a few hundred thousand clones in the sample, more than 80% are singletons; the top ten hold 6.3%. This specimen comes from a study of blood T cell repertoires in COVID-19. For the study at large: Both acute and convalescent COVID-19 samples were obtained from the United States, Italy and Spain. From T cells, B-cell-depleted T cells, or PBMCs came the material, which was cDNA or gDNA.

Seattle participants joined during active infection and were tracked over time. V gave up 6 bases and J gave up 3 bases; unmatched junction bases: 11. This CDR3 comprises 15 residues. Germline V gene sequence: CDR1 GTSNPN, CDR2 SVGIG (reference sequence). The rearrangement links TRBV30 to TRBJ2-7; the match to TRBD1 covers 10 bases. The origin of this receptor is a woman between 50 and 59 years old with COVID-19, enrolled during active disease. Sequenced: peripheral blood. The CDR3 sequence: CACRQTGTGVYEQYF. The CDR3 region has the DNA TGTGCCTGTCGACAGACCGGGACAGGGGTCTACGAGCAGTACTTC.